These T cell receptor beta chains were read from a single sample in a study of type 1 regulatory T cells. These receptors lack a known antigen. TCRdb ran MiXCR on the reads and lists one entry per CDR3 protein. Among about 62,000 distinct CDR3 sequences listed, less than 65% were seen once. Sequenced: cultured non-Tr1 T cells, either the whole culture or a sorted T cell fraction (not recorded which). Receptor source: a human donor in good health. The CDR3 runs from the conserved cysteine through the conserved F or W.

V,J,CDR3
TRBV7-2,TRBJ2-7,CASSLGQTGDEQYF
TRBV7-9,TRBJ2-3,CASSLTTGGTHVEQYF
TRBV7-9,TRBJ1-4,CASSLQGSEKLFF
TRBV24-1,TRBJ2-5,CATSDFTSGRGETQYF
TRBV2,TRBJ1-1,CASMQEPNTEAFF
TRBV6-1,TRBJ1-6,CASSGRTGGNSPLHF
TRBV9,TRBJ2-7,CASSVGPAYEQYF
TRBV18,TRBJ1-6,CASSPRESESPLHF
TRBV7-6,TRBJ2-5,CASSLGGLETQYF
TRBV27,TRBJ1-2,CASSLSRQGSGYTF
TRBV7-2,TRBJ1-3,CASSLNRGNTIYF
TRBV6-1,TRBJ1-2,CASSEVGGAGYTF
TRBV5-1,TRBJ2-3,CASSLVAGQFADTQYF
TRBV4-3,TRBJ2-7,CASSQGGGDEQYF
TRBV4-3,TRBJ2-3,CASSQDNWDRVSERPSTDTQYF